This T cell receptor (beta chain) was profiled in a study of cytomegalovirus exposure and HLA in healthy donors. Points from the study as a whole: It was 160 or so TCR beta chains that were listed as cytomegalovirus-associated. Across donors, sequencing depth was assumed by presence/absence analyses to be roughly uniform. Per published reports, the classifier diagnosed cytomegalovirus status with high specificity and sensitivity. Accurate HLA-A and HLA-B prediction from TCR beta sequences was reported for most subjects.

60 Vbeta and 13 Jbeta primers were used in PCR. Clones were sequenced by immunoSEQ multiplex PCR, and TCRdb holds only the in-frame ones, with some missing. The sample has 150,000 to 200,000 clones; more than 70% are singletons. The CDR3 sequence is 15 residues long. Losses at the gene ends were 8 bases for V and 4 bases for J; bases not matched to a gene: 9. Germline V gene data show CDR1 as MNHNS and CDR2 as SASEGT. Regarding this clone: Its antigen is currently unknown.

The sequenced sample was PBMCs. The clonotype originates from a boy younger than 18 in good health and CMV-seronegative. The chain links TRBV6-1 to TRBJ2-1; 9 bases line up with TRBD2. The CDR3 sequence is CASSSIAGEYNEQFF. CDR3 nucleotide sequence: TGTGCCAGCTCTTCCATAGCGGGGGAATACAATGAGCAGTTCTTC.